The 22 T cell receptor beta chains given below trace back to one sample, sequenced in a study of neurological immune-mediated disorders. TCRdb reprocessed the 5' RACE reads with MiXCR, giving one entry per CDR3 protein. The table shows around 18,000 distinct CDR3 sequences, with 20% to 25% occurring only once. Source material: PBMCs. The receptors derive from a man over 45 in good health.

The chain combines TRBV10-3 with TRBJ2-7; D remains ambiguous. Germline CDR1 and CDR2: ENHRY and SYGVKD. V was cut by 2 bases and J by 6 bases, with 5 bases left in between. The CDR3 consists of 11 residues. The CDR3 DNA reads as TGTGCCATCAGTGAGGCCTTCGAGCAGTACTTC. Translated, it gives CAISEAFEQYF.

This clonotype showed up many times. The chain carries TRBV6-4 and TRBJ2-1; D uncertain. The ends were cut back, 0 bases at V and 10 bases at J, with 19 bases in the middle. This CDR3 comprises 16 residues. Looked up from germline, CDR1 is MRHNA and CDR2 is SNTAGT. The chain's CDR3 is CASSDSVAKAPREQFF. The CDR3 nucleotides are TGTGCCAGCAGTGACTCCGTAGCAAAGGCCCCTCGCGAGCAGTTCTTC.

This clonotype was counted at least ten times. V and J are TRBV20-1 and TRBJ1-6; D gene unclear. The germline V and J ends were trimmed by 0 bases and 6 bases, with 3 bases remaining between them. The germline CDR1 and CDR2 sequences are DFQATT and SNEGSKA (reference sequence). This CDR3 has 12 residues. CDR3 sequence reads: CSAREFNSPLHF. CDR3 nucleotide sequence: TGCAGTGCTAGAGAGTTTAATTCACCCCTCCACTTT.

This clonotype has ten or more counts. The chain uses TRBV28 and TRBJ2-2; no definite D call. V lost 3 bases to trimming and J lost 7 bases, with 15 bases between them. CDR3 length: 15 residues. The germline CDR1 and CDR2 sequences are MDHEN and SYDVKM. CDR3: CASSFNALGRGELFF. CDR3 coding DNA: TGTGCCAGCAGTTTCAACGCCCTAGGGCGCGGGGAGCTGTTTTTT.

J is TRBJ2-3 and V is TRBV7-3, with a weak D call TRBD2 (6 bases). This CDR3 has 17 amino acids. The germline CDR1 and CDR2 sequences are SGHTA and FQGTGA. Trimming removed 4 bases at V and 1 base at J, with 18 bases between. CDR3 sequence reads: CASSSIPRGMGTDTQYF. The CDR3 region has the DNA TGTGCCAGCAGCTCCATCCCTCGGGGGATGGGCACAGATACGCAGTATTTT.

In its sample, this clonotype was seen many times. The gene calls are TRBV6-6 and TRBJ2-7; TRBD1 matches at 7 bases. The CDR3 extends over 16 amino acids. With V trimmed by 4 bases and J by 7 bases, 16 bases remained unmatched. Looked up from germline, CDR1 is MNHNY and CDR2 is SVGAGI (reference sequence). The CDR3 DNA sequence: TGTGCCAGCAGTTTCCACCGGGACAGATATTCGATGGAGCAGTACTTC. Translating gives CASSFHRDRYSMEQYF.

By share, this clonotype counts as medium-sized (0.01 to 0.1%). J is TRBJ1-6 and V is TRBV20-1, with a possible D match to TRBD1 (6 bases). The germline CDR1 and CDR2 sequences are DFQATT and SNEGSKA (reference sequence). The V end was cut by 6 bases, the J end by 0 bases, with 12 bases between. CDR3 length equals 15 residues. The CDR3 region is CSATEGGSYNSPLHF. The CDR3 DNA sequence: TGCAGTGCCACTGAGGGGGGCTCCTATAATTCACCCCTCCACTTT.

This clonotype is categorized as medium-sized (0.01 to 0.1%). J is TRBJ2-5 and V is TRBV5-1; TRBD2 matches at 13 bases. The CDR3 is 15 residues long. The J segment lost 4 bases and the V segment lost 4 bases, leaving 4 bases of the junction unmatched. Germline V gene sequence: CDR1 SGHRS, CDR2 YFSETQ. The CDR3 coding sequence is TGCGCCAGCAGCACCGGACTAGCGGGAGCAGAGACCCAGTACTTC. It yields the protein CASSTGLAGAETQYF.

This clonotype was counted at least ten times. This chain joins TRBV20-1 and TRBJ2-5, with 8 bases that match TRBD2. CDR3 length equals 14 residues. Per the germline V gene, CDR1 is DFQATT and CDR2 is SNEGSKA (reference sequence). Germline trimming cut 4 bases from V and 4 bases from J; bases unmatched to any gene: 8. The CDR3 bases are TGCAGTGCTACGCAACGCGGGAGGTCAGAGACCCAGTACTTC. Encoded protein: CSATQRGRSETQYF.

The chain employs TRBV7-2 and TRBJ2-1, with 7 bases identical to TRBD2. The junction had 7 bases not matched to a gene; V was cut back by 3 bases and J by 5 bases. Germline CDR1 SGHTA, CDR2 FQGNSA. The CDR3 is made up of 15 amino acids. The CDR3 sequence: CASSFEGGPHNEQFF. The CDR3 DNA is TGTGCCAGCAGCTTTGAGGGAGGGCCGCACAATGAGCAGTTCTTC. Full variable domain (rest looked up from reference TRBV7-2 and TRBJ2-1): GAGVSQSPSNKVTEKGKDVELRCDPISGHTALYWYRQSLGQGLEFLIYFQGNSAPDKSGLPSDRFSAERTGGSVSTLTIQRTQQEDSAVYLCASSFEGGPHNEQFFGPGTRLTVL.

In this sample, this clonotype turned up many times. The chain couples TRBV20-1 to TRBJ2-5, with TRBD1 as a possible D gene (5 bases). V was shortened by 1 base and J by 1 base, with 10 bases between the two germline ends. Germline assignment: CDR1 DFQATT and CDR2 SNEGSKA (reference sequence). The length of the CDR3 is 14 residues. For the CDR3, the DNA is TGCAGTGCTAGAGTTAGCAGGGCCCAAGAGACCCAGTACTTC. It codes for CSARVSRAQETQYF.

This clonotype was counted many times. The junction departs from germline at one end; a sequencing error may be responsible. The CDR3 DNA is TGCGCCAGCAGCCAGGTGACACAGGGGGCTAGGGTCTTC. It translates to CASSQVTQGARVF. The genes are TRBV4-1 and TRBJ2-1; 9 bases are a match to TRBD1. CDR1 is MGHRA and CDR2 is YSYEKL in the germline V gene. This CDR3 has 13 residues.

The chain uses TRBV7-2 and TRBJ1-2; D not resolved. Looked up from germline, CDR1 is SGHTA and CDR2 is FQGNSA. The CDR3 is 13 residues long. The V end lost 5 bases, the J end lost 0 bases, and 7 bases lay between the germline ends. As DNA, the CDR3 is TGTGCCAGCAGCACCTACACTAACTATGGCTACACCTTC. This gives the protein CASSTYTNYGYTF.

The V and J genes are TRBV7-8 and TRBJ2-1; TRBD2 aligns across 12 bases. This CDR3 is built from 15 residues. Trimming took 5 bases from V and 7 from J; bases not matched to a gene: 6. Germline V gene sequence: CDR1 SGHVS, CDR2 FQNEAQ. This CDR3 reads CASSQTSGSWNEQFF. The CDR3 nucleotides are TGTGCCAGCAGCCAGACTAGCGGGAGCTGGAATGAGCAGTTCTTC.

The genes are TRBV6-2 or TRBV6-3 and TRBJ2-7; the D is unclear. Trimming shortened V by 8 bases and J by 6 bases, and 11 bases separated the two germline ends. Germline V gene lookup returns CDR1 MNHEY and CDR2 SVGEGT. This CDR3 contains 11 residues. CDR3 loop: CASRLRSEQYF. In nucleotides, the CDR3 is TGTGCCAGCCGATTAAGGAGCGAGCAGTACTTC.

This rearrangement joins TRBV7-9 to TRBJ2-1; the D gene is possibly TRBD2 (5 bases). V lost 5 bases, J lost 10 bases, and 12 bases lay in between. This CDR3 is built from 12 residues. CDR1 SEHNR and CDR2 FQNEAQ come from the germline V gene (reference sequence). The DNA for the CDR3 is TGTGCCAGCAGCCCCACAACGGGGGAGCAGTTCTTC. Translating gives CASSPTTGEQFF. Supplemented by reference TRBV7-9 and TRBJ2-1, the full variable domain reads DTGVSQNPRHKITKRGQNVTFRCDPISEHNRLYWYRQTLGQGPEFLTYFQNEAQLEKSRLLSDRFSAERPKGSFSTLEIQRTEQGDSAMYLCASSPTTGEQFFGPGTRLTVL.

This clonotype has ten or more counts. V and J are TRBV20-1 and TRBJ2-7; 8 bases agree with TRBD1. The V gene end was trimmed by 3 bases and the J gene end by 2 bases; junction bases not matched to a gene: 12. The CDR3 is made up of 16 amino acids. CDR1 and CDR2 (germline): DFQATT, SNEGSKA (reference sequence). CDR3 in DNA: TGCAGTGCTAGCCAAACCGCAGGGGGCTCCACCTACGAGCAGTACTTC. This translates into CSASQTAGGSTYEQYF.

By frequency in the sample, this clonotype is medium-sized. The chain joins TRBV20-1 to TRBJ2-5; 7 nucleotides line up with TRBD2. Germline CDR1 and CDR2: DFQATT and SNEGSKA (reference sequence). The CDR3 extends over 16 amino acids. V gave up 5 bases and J gave up 5 bases; unmatched junction bases: 17. CDR3 residues: CSALRLGEGGEETQYF. The CDR3 region has the DNA TGCAGTGCTCTCCGGCTCGGGGAGGGAGGGGAGGAGACCCAGTACTTC.

The chain joins TRBV19 to TRBJ1-2; D is possibly TRBD1 (5 bases). V was pared by 8 bases and J by 4 bases, with 17 bases between. CDR1 LNHDA and CDR2 SQIVND come from the germline V gene (reference sequence). The CDR3 runs 14 residues. DNA of the CDR3: TGTGCCAGTCAGCGGAGAGGGGCGATCTATGGCTACACCTTC. This sequence encodes CASQRRGAIYGYTF.

This clonotype came up many times. CDR3 bases: TGCAGTGCAGCACACCCGACAGGGGAAGAATACTGGGGCAATCAGCCCCAGCATTTT. This codes for CSAAHPTGEEYWGNQPQHF. This sequence joins TRBV20-1 and TRBJ1-5, with TRBD1 matching over 8 bases. V was clipped by 6 bases and J by 2 bases; unmatched bases: 21. The CDR3 consists of 19 residues. Germline lookup yields CDR1 DFQATT and CDR2 SNEGSKA (reference sequence).

This clonotype came up many times. The J gene is TRBJ2-5, the V gene TRBV5-1, with 9 bases matching TRBD1. The trim removed 0 bases at V and 4 bases at J, leaving 10 bases unmatched. This CDR3 contains 17 residues. Germline V gene data show CDR1 as SGHRS and CDR2 as YFSETQ. The DNA for the CDR3 is TGCGCCAGCAGCTTGGCCCTAACAGACAGGGGGAGAGAGACCCAGTACTTC. Residues: CASSLALTDRGRETQYF.

The chain links TRBV7-8 to TRBJ2-7; the D gene is possibly TRBD2 (6 bases). CDR3 length equals 15 residues. V was trimmed by 6 bases and J by 2 bases, leaving 17 bases between them. The germline CDR1 and CDR2 sequences are SGHVS and FQNEAQ. The CDR3 DNA reads as TGTGCCAGCAGTATTCGGAGGGTGCCCCCCTACGAGCAGTACTTC. It specifies CASSIRRVPPYEQYF. Looking up the rest from reference TRBV7-8 and TRBJ2-7 gives the full variable domain: GAGVSQSPRYKVAKRGQDVALRCDPISGHVSLFWYQQALGQGPEFLTYFQNEAQLDKSGLPSDRFFAERPEGSVSTLKIQRTQQEDSAVYLCASSIRRVPPYEQYFGPGTRLTVT.